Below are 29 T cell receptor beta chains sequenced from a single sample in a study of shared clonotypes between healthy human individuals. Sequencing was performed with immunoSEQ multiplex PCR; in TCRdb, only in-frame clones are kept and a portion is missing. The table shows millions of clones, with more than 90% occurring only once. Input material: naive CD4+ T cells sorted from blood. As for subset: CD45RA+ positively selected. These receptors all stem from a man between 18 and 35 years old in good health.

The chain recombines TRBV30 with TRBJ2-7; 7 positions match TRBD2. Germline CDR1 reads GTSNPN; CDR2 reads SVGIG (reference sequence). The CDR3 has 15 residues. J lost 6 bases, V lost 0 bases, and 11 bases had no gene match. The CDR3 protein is CAWSVHGGSSSEQYF. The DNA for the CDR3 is TGTGCCTGGAGTGTACATGGCGGGAGTAGTAGCGAGCAGTACTTC.

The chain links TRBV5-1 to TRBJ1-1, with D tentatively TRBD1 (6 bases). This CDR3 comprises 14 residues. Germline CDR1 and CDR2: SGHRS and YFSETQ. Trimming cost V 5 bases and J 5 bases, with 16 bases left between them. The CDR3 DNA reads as TGCGCCAGCAGAGGGGACTCGAGGGGGACTGAAGCTTTCTTT. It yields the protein CASRGDSRGTEAFF.

This CDR3 is CAWSGLPGNEQFF. DNA of the CDR3: TGTGCCTGGAGTGGTCTCCCAGGGAATGAGCAGTTCTTC. This chain uses TRBV30 with TRBJ2-1; possible D gene TRBD1, 5 bases. CDR1 is GTSNPN, CDR2 SVGIG, per germline (reference sequence). The CDR3 contains 13 residues. Trimming cost V 1 base and J 7 bases, with 11 bases left between them. Supplemented by reference TRBV30 and TRBJ2-1, the full variable domain reads SQTIHQWPATLVQPVGSPLSLECTVEGTSNPNLYWYRQAAGRGLQLLFYSVGIGQISSEVPQNLSASRPQDRQFILSSKKLLLSDSGFYLCAWSGLPGNEQFFGPGTRLTVL.

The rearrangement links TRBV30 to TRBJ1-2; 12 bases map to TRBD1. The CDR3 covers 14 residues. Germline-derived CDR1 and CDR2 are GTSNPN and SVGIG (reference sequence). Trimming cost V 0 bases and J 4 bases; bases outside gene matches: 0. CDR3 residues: CAWSVGQGAYGYTF. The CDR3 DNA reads TGTGCCTGGAGTGTGGGACAGGGGGCCTATGGCTACACCTTC.

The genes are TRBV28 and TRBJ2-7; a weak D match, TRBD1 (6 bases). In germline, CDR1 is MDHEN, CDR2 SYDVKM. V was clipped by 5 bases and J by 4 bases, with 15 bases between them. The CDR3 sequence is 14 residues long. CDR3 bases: TGTGCCAGCAGTCCCAGTTTGAGGGGGTACGAGCAGTACTTC. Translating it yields CASSPSLRGYEQYF.

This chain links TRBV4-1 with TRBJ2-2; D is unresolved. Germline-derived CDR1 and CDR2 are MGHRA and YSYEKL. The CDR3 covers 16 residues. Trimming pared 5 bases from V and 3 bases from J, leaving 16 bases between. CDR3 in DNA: TGCGCCAGCAGCTCACGGGCAGAGGCGGACACCGGGGAGCTGTTTTTT. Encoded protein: CASSSRAEADTGELFF.

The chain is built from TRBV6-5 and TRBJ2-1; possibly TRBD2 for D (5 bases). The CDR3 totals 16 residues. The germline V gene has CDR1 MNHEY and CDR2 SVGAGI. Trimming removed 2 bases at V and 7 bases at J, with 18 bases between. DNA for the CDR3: TGTGCCAGCAGTTACCGAACCCGTCACCAGCGGAATGAGCAGTTCTTC. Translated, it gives CASSYRTRHQRNEQFF.

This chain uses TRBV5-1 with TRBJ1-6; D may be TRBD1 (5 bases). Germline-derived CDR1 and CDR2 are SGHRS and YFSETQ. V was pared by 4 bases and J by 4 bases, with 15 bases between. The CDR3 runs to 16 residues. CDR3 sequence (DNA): TGCGCCAGCAGCACGGCGGGACCCTGGTATAATTCACCCCTCCACTTT. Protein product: CASSTAGPWYNSPLHF.

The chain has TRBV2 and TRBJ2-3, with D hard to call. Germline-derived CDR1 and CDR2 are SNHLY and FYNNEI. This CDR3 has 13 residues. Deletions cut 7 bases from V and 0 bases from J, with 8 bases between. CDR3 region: CASILMSTDTQYF. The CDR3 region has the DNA TGTGCCAGCATTCTGATGAGCACAGATACGCAGTATTTT.

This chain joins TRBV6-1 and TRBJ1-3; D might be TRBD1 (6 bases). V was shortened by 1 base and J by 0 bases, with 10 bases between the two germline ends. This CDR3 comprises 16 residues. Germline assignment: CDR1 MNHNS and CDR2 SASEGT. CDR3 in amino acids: CASSEDRASSGNTIYF. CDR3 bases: TGTGCCAGCAGTGAAGACAGGGCCAGCTCTGGAAACACCATATATTTT.

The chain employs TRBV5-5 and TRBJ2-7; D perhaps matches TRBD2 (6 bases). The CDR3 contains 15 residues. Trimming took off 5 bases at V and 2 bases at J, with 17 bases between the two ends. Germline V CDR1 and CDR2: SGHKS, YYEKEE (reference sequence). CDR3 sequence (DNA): TGTGCCAGCAGTCTCCCTGGGACGGGAGCCTACGAGCAGTACTTC. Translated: CASSLPGTGAYEQYF.

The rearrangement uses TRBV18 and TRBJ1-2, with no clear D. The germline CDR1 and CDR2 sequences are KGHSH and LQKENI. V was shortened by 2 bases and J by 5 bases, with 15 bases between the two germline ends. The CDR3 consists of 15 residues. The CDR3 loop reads CASSPGEQLIYGYTF. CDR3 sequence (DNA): TGTGCCAGCTCACCAGGAGAACAGCTTATTTATGGCTACACCTTC.

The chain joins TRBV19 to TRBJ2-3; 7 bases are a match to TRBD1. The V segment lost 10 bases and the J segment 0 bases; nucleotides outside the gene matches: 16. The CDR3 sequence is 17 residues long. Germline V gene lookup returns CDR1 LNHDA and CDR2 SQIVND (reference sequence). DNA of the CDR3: TGTGCCACTTCTACCCGGACAGGTCACCCTAGCACAGATACGCAGTATTTT. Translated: CATSTRTGHPSTDTQYF.

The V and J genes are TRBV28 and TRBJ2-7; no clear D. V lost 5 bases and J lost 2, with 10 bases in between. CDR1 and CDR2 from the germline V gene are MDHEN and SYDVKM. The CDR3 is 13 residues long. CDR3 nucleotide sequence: TGTGCCAGCAGTCCCATCCCCACCTACGAGCAGTACTTC. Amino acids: CASSPIPTYEQYF.

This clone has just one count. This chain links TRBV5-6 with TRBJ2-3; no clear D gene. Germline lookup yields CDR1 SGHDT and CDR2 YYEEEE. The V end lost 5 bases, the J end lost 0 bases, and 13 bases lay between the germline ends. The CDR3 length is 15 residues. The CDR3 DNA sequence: TGTGCCAGCAGAGGCCCATCCTTTAGCACAGATACGCAGTATTTT. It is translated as CASRGPSFSTDTQYF.

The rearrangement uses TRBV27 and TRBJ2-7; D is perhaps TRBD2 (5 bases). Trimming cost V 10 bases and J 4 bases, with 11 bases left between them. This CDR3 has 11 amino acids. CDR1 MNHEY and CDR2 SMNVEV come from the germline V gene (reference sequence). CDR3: CATGGFYEQYF. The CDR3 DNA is TGTGCCACCGGAGGCTTTTACGAGCAGTACTTC.

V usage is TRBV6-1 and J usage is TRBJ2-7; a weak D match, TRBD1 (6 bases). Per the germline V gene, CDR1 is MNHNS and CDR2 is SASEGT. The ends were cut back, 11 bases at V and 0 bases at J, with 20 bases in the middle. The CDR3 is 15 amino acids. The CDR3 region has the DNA TGTGCCGGAAGGATCGGACAGTCTAGCTCCTACGAGCAGTACTTC. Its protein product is CAGRIGQSSSYEQYF.

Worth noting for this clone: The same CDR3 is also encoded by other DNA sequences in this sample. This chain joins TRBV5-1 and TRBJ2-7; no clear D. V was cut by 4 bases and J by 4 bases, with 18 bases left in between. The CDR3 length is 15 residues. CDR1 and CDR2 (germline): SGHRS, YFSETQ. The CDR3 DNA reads TGCGCCAGCAGCCTCTCGGGTGGCTCCTCGTACGAGCAGTACTTC. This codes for CASSLSGGSSYEQYF.

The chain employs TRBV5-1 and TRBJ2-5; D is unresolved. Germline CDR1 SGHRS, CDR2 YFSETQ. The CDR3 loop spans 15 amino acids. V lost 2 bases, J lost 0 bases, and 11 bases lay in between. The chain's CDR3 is CASSLSRTHQETQYF. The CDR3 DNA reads TGCGCCAGCAGCTTAAGTCGCACGCACCAAGAGACCCAGTACTTC.

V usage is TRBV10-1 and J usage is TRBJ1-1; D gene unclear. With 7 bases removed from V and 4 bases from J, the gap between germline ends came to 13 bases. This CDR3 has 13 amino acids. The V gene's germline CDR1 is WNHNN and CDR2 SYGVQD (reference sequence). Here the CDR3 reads CASTRGLGTEAFF. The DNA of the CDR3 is TGCGCCAGCACCCGAGGGCTGGGCACTGAAGCTTTCTTT.

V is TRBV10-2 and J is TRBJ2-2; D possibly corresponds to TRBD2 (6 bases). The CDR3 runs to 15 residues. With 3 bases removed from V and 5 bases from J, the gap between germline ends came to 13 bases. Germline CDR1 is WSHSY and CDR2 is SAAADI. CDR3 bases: TGCGCCAGCAGTGAACCACCCGCGGGGACCGGGGAGCTGTTTTTT. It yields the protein CASSEPPAGTGELFF.

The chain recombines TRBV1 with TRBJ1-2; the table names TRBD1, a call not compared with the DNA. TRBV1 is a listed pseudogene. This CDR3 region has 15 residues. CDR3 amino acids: CTSSQNRPGNYGYTF. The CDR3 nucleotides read TGCACCAGCAGCCAAAACAGGCCAGGAAACTATGGCTACACCTTC.

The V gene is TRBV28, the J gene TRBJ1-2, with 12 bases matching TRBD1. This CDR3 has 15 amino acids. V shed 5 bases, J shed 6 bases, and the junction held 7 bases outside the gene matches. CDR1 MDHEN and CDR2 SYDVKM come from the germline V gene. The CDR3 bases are TGTGCCAGCAGTCCATCCGGGACAGGGGGCCATGGCTACACCTTC. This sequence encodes CASSPSGTGGHGYTF.

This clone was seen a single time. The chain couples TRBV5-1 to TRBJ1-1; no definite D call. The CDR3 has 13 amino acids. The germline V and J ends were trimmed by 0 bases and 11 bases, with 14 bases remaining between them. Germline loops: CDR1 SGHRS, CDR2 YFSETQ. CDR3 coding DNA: TGCGCCAGCAGCTTGGTAGGCCGATCAGACGCTTTCTTT. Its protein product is CASSLVGRSDAFF. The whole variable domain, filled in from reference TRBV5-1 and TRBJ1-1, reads KAGVTQTPRYLIKTRGQQVTLSCSPISGHRSVSWYQQTPGQGLQFLFEYFSETQRNKGNFPGRFSGRQFSNSRSEMNVSTLELGDSALYLCASSLVGRSDAFFGQGTRLTVV.

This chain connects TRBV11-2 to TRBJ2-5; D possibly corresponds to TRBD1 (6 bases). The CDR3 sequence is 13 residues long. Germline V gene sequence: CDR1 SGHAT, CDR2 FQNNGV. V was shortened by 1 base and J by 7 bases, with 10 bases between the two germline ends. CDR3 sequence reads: CASSLAGVGTQYF. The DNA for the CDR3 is TGTGCCAGCAGCTTAGCAGGGGTCGGGACCCAGTACTTC.

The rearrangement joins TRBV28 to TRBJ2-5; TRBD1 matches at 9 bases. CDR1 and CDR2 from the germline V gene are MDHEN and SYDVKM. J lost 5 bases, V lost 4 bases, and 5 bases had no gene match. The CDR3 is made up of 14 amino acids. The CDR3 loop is CASSSNRGLETQYF. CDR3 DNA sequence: TGTGCCAGCAGTTCCAACAGGGGGCTGGAGACCCAGTACTTC.

CDR3 protein: CAINLPGQGLTEAFF. The CDR3 DNA reads TGTGCCATTAACCTGCCGGGACAGGGGCTCACTGAAGCTTTCTTT. The rearrangement links TRBV10-3 to TRBJ1-1, with 10 bases fitting TRBD1. This CDR3 has 15 residues. The junction had 11 bases not matched to a gene; V was cut back by 9 bases and J by 4 bases. CDR1 and CDR2 (germline): ENHRY, SYGVKD.

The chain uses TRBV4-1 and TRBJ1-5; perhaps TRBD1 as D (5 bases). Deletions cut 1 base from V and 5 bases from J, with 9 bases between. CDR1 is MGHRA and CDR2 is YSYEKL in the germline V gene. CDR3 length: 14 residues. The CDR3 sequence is CASSQVQGYQPQHF. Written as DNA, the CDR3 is TGCGCCAGCAGCCAAGTCCAGGGATATCAGCCCCAGCATTTT.

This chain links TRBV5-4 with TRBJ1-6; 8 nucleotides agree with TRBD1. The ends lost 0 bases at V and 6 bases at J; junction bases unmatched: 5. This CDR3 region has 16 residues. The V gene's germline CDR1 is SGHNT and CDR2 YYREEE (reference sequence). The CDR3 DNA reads TGTGCCAGCAGCTTGGGGTTGGGACAGGTTAATTCACCCCTCCACTTT. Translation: CASSLGLGQVNSPLHF.